The 14 T cell receptor beta chains below all came from one sample that was sequenced in a study of radiotherapy plus CTLA-4 blockade in lung cancer. Libraries were prepared by immunoSEQ multiplex PCR; TCRdb keeps only in-frame clonotypes and omits some of them. The sample shows roughly 50,000 clones, about 72% of them seen only once. The specimen was peripheral blood, collected from a patient treated with radiotherapy plus ipilimumab. These receptors all come from a human donor with non-small cell lung cancer who had stable disease on radiotherapy plus ipilimumab.

The V and J genes are TRBV27 and TRBJ2-5, with no clear D. The CDR3 extends over 12 amino acids. Germline assignment: CDR1 MNHEY and CDR2 SMNVEV (reference sequence). V lost 7 bases and J 0 bases, leaving 6 bases between the germline ends. CDR3 DNA: TGTGCCAGCACTCTGTACCAAGAGACCCAGTACTTC. This encodes CASTLYQETQYF.

The sample holds a few counts of this clone. The genes are TRBV5-4 and TRBJ1-2; TRBD1 might be the D (5 bases). Germline lookup yields CDR1 SGHNT and CDR2 YYREEE (reference sequence). The CDR3 is made up of 13 amino acids. Trimming took off 0 bases at V and 4 bases at J, with 7 bases between the two ends. CDR3 nucleotides: TGTGCCAGCAGCTTGGAGCAGGGCTATGGCTACACCTTC. Translated: CASSLEQGYGYTF.

V and J are TRBV5-4 and TRBJ2-5, with a tentative D call TRBD2 (6 bases). This CDR3 contains 14 residues. The V end lost 3 bases, the J end lost 1 base, and 10 bases lay between the germline ends. Germline V lookup: CDR1 SGHNT, CDR2 YYREEE (reference sequence). CDR3 residues: CASSYSGSQETQYF. The CDR3 DNA reads as TGTGCCAGCAGCTATTCCGGGAGCCAAGAGACCCAGTACTTC.

V gene TRBV9 combines with J gene TRBJ1-3, with D uncertain. Trimming shortened V by 3 bases and J by 6 bases, and 7 bases separated the two germline ends. Germline V gives CDR1 SGDLS, CDR2 YYNGEE. The length of the CDR3 is 12 residues. The CDR3, as DNA: TGTGCCAGCAGCGAAAAAGAAAACACCATATATTTT. Its protein product is CASSEKENTIYF.

This rearrangement joins TRBV10-3 to TRBJ1-3; 7 nucleotides match TRBD1. V shed 7 bases and J 0 bases; nucleotides not matched to a gene: 9. CDR1 and CDR2 from the germline V gene are ENHRY and SYGVKD. This CDR3 region has 16 residues. This CDR3 reads CAITSTGMSSGNTIYF. The DNA for the CDR3 is TGTGCCATCACCTCGACAGGGATGAGCTCTGGAAACACCATATATTTT.

The chain recombines TRBV19 with TRBJ2-3; 9 bases fit TRBD2. The ends lost 3 bases at V and 2 bases at J; junction bases unmatched: 6. The CDR3 contains 16 residues. Germline lookup yields CDR1 LNHDA and CDR2 SQIVND (reference sequence). CDR3 nucleotides: TGTGCCAGTAGTATCAGAGCGGGGGGAATCACAGATACGCAGTATTTT. The encoded protein is CASSIRAGGITDTQYF.

Only a few counts were recorded for this clone. Sequence at one end of the junction differs from germline and may be a read error. The gene calls are TRBV7-8 and TRBJ2-3, with TRBD2 identical over 12 bases. The CDR3 is 15 residues long. Germline loops: CDR1 SGHVS, CDR2 FQNEAQ. This CDR3 is CASSLAGGPADTQYF. The CDR3 bases are TGTGCCAGCAGCCTAGCGGGGGGGCCCGCAGATACGCAGTATTTT.

This rearrangement joins TRBV6-4 to TRBJ2-1, with 10 bases that match TRBD2. The CDR3 extends over 15 amino acids. Germline CDR1 MRHNA, CDR2 SNTAGT. V was clipped by 0 bases and J by 7 bases; unmatched bases: 3. CDR3 DNA sequence: TGTGCCAGCAGTGACTCGGGACTAGCGTTTAATGAGCAGTTCTTC. This gives the protein CASSDSGLAFNEQFF.

The chain carries TRBV7-3 and TRBJ1-6, with unresolved D. Germline V gene data show CDR1 as SGHTA and CDR2 as FQGTGA. This CDR3 contains 13 residues. Trimming removed 3 bases from V and 8 bases from J, with 8 bases in between. The CDR3 region has the DNA TGTGCCAGCAGCTTCGAGTCCGATTCACCCCTCCACTTT. Its protein is CASSFESDSPLHF.

This clone was seen only once. The rearrangement links TRBV6-6 to TRBJ1-6; 7 bases are shared with TRBD1. Unmatched junction bases numbered 2, after V lost 2 bases and J lost 7 bases. The CDR3 is 14 amino acids. Per the germline V gene, CDR1 is MNHNY and CDR2 is SVGAGI (reference sequence). The chain's CDR3 is CASSYRDSNSPLHF. Here the CDR3 DNA reads TGTGCCAGCAGTTACCGGGACAGCAATTCACCCCTCCACTTT.

The J gene is TRBJ1-5, the V gene TRBV28; the D is unclear. Looked up from germline, CDR1 is MDHEN and CDR2 is SYDVKM. The V and J ends lost 5 bases and 3 bases respectively, with 5 bases between them. CDR3 size: 12 residues. The CDR3 loop is CASSADNQPQHF. The CDR3 nucleotides are TGTGCCAGCAGTGCCGACAATCAGCCCCAGCATTTT.

The chain carries TRBV6-5 and TRBJ1-1; D not certain. Trimming took 5 bases from V and 1 from J, leaving 8 bases between them. In germline, CDR1 is MNHEY, CDR2 SVGAGI. The CDR3 is 13 amino acids. The CDR3 here is CASSTTENTEAFF. CDR3 bases: TGTGCCAGCAGTACTACAGAGAACACTGAAGCTTTCTTT.

The CDR3 reads CASRPDPGRPTELFF. As DNA, the CDR3 is TGCGCCAGCAGGCCTGATCCGGGCCGGCCTACGGAACTGTTTTTT. This chain uses TRBV5-1 with TRBJ1-4, with D unresolved. Trimming took 5 bases from V and 12 from J, leaving 23 bases between them. The CDR3 length is 15 residues. Germline CDR1 and CDR2: SGHRS and YFSETQ.

J is TRBJ2-1 and V is TRBV5-1; 9 bases fit TRBD1. Trimming removed 1 base from V and 7 bases from J; junction bases left unmatched: 9. Germline lookup yields CDR1 SGHRS and CDR2 YFSETQ. The CDR3 has 16 residues. CDR3 coding DNA: TGCGCCAGCAGCTTGAGGTGGGACAGGGTGAATAATGAGCAGTTCTTC. This encodes CASSLRWDRVNNEQFF.